This T cell receptor (beta chain) is from a study of spatial heterogeneity in lung cancer. Study overall: Sequences of the beta chain were consistently detected in greater numbers than alpha-chain sequences.

Time point here: sample taken at primary tumor resection. Researchers sequenced whole RNA taken from tumor, nontumor lung or frozen PBMC without sorting. The donor population consisted of 72 patients with untreated, early-stage non-small cell lung cancer. Germline V gives CDR1 SGHTA, CDR2 FQGNSA. The CDR3 consists of 16 residues. The junction had 8 bases not matched to a gene; V was cut back by 2 bases and J by 6 bases. Each molecule of TCR cDNA was tagged with one unique molecular identifier. In TCRdb, the 5' RACE reads were re-called with MiXCR into one record per CDR3 protein. The sample consists of over 9,500 distinct CDR3 sequences, roughly 4.2% of them appearing once.

The rearrangement uses TRBV7-2 and TRBJ2-7; the match to TRBD1 covers 12 bases. This clonotype was obtained from a male donor with early-stage non-small cell lung cancer. The material sequenced was normal lung tissue next to the tumor, taken at surgery. The CDR3 reads CASSLNSGQGAVEQYF. Here the CDR3 DNA reads TGTGCCAGCAGCTTAAACTCGGGACAGGGGGCAGTCGAGCAGTACTTC.